This record looks at one T cell receptor (beta chain) sequence and its context. What it binds is not known. This specimen comes from a study of T cell repertoires in cytomegalovirus infection. Study-level information: Recently identified HLA-C-restricted CMV epitopes were among the peptides used. Through public TCR beta signatures, both CMV infection and matching HLA type were indicated. General study findings and limits: HLA-C-restricted TCR beta clonotypes specific for CMV led the ex vivo response. Summed frequency of public TCR beta families distinguished CMV carriers with the relevant HLA.

Each CDR3 protein is one row after TCRdb ran MiXCR on the reads. In the table there are some 500,000 distinct CDR3 sequences, 30% to 35% of which are singletons. Germline V gives CDR1 SGHRS, CDR2 YFSETQ. Trimming cost V 4 bases and J 0 bases; bases outside gene matches: 8. The CDR3 consists of 18 residues. V gene TRBV5-1 combines with J gene TRBJ2-7; 15 bases map to TRBD2. The origin of this receptor is a human donor in good health (CMV status not recorded). Some clones in this sample may be carry-over from other donors' samples. The material was cultured PBMCs, obtained from culture after CMV antigen stimulation. Written as DNA, the CDR3 is TGCGCCAGCAGCCCGGGGACTAGCGGGAGGCACAGCTCCTACGAGCAGTACTTC. This gives the protein CASSPGTSGRHSSYEQYF.